This T cell receptor beta chain was recorded in a study of human T cells and chemical hapten exposure. Study-level points and caveats: No change in TCRs above 1 in 1000 frequency was produced by DPC sensitization.

It was the library that attached unique molecular identifiers to individual cDNA molecules. In the study's own analysis: Sample-level TCR yields exhibited a median of around 100,000, with a range of roughly 20,000 to 750,000. TCRdb analysed the RACE reads with MiXCR anew, one entry per CDR3 protein. The V and J calls and clone size come from TCRdb's table, not from the authors' own analysis. The sample has just over 90,000 distinct CDR3 sequences; approximately 8.2% are singletons. This clonotype has a count of ten or more. The target antigen is unknown. Germline CDR1 reads SEHNR; CDR2 reads FQNEAQ (reference sequence). V shed 5 bases and J 5 bases; nucleotides not matched to a gene: 11. The CDR3 runs 15 residues. The time point here: healthy volunteer bleed at 2 weeks. Total RNA was extracted from unfractionated whole blood.

Sequenced: whole blood. The chain is built from TRBV7-9 and TRBJ1-1, with TRBD1 matching 7 bases. This receptor was identified in a female donor in good health. Some clones in this sample may be carry-over from other donors' samples. CDR3 sequence (DNA): TGTGCCAGCAGCCCCGACAGGGTAAGGGAGACTGAAGCTTTCTTT. It translates to CASSPDRVRETEAFF.